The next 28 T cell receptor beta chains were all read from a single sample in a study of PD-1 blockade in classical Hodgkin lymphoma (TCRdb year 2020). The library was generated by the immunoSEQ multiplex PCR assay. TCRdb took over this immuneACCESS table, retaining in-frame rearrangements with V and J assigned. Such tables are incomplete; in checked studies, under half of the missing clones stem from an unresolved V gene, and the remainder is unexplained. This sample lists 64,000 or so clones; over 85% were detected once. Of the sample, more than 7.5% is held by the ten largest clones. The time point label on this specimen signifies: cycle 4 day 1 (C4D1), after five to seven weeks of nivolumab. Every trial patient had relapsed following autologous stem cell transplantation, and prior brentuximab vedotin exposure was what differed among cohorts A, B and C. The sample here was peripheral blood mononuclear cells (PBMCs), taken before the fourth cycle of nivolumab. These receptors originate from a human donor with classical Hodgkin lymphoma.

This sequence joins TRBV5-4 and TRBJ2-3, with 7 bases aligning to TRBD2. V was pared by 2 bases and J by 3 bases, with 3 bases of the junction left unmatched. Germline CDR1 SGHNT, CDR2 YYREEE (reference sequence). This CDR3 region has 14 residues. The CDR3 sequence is CASSFGGSTDTQYF. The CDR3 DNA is TGTGCCAGCAGCTTTGGCGGGAGTACAGATACGCAGTATTTT.

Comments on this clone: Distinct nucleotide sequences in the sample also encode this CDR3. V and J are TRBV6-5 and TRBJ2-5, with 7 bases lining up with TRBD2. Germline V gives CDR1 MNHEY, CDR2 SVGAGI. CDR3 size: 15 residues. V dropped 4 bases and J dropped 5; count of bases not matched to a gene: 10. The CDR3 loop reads CASSLKGLEGETQYF. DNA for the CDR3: TGTGCCAGCAGTTTGAAAGGACTAGAGGGGGAGACCCAGTACTTC.

CDR3 in amino acids: CASSPSPDYGYTF. For the CDR3, the DNA is TGTGCCAGCAGCCCAAGCCCGGACTATGGCTACACCTTC. The chain has TRBV7-9 and TRBJ1-2; the D is unclear. The CDR3 has 13 amino acids. Germline V CDR1 and CDR2: SEHNR, FQNEAQ (reference sequence). Trimming took off 5 bases at V and 3 bases at J, with 10 bases between the two ends.

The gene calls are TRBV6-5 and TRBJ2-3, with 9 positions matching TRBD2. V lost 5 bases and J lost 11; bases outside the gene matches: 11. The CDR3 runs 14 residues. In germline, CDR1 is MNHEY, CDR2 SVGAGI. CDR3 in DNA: TGTGCCAGCAGTACCCCGGCGGGGGGGCCCTGGCAGTATTTT. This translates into CASSTPAGGPWQYF.

The CDR3 coding sequence is TGTGCCAGCAGTTACTCTGGGACCGAGAATGAAAAACTGTTTTTT. It specifies CASSYSGTENEKLFF. The rearrangement uses TRBV6-6 and TRBJ1-4; TRBD1 is a possible D gene (5 bases). CDR1 is MNHNY and CDR2 is SVGAGI in the germline V gene (reference sequence). The length of the CDR3 is 15 residues. V was shortened by 0 bases and J by 5 bases, with 10 bases between the two germline ends.

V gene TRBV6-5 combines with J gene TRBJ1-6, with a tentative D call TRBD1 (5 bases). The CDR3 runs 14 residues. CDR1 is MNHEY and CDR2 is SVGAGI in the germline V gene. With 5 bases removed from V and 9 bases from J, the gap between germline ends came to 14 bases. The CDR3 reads CASSQLTGFSPLHF. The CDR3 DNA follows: TGTGCCAGCAGTCAGCTTACAGGCTTTTCACCCCTCCACTTT.

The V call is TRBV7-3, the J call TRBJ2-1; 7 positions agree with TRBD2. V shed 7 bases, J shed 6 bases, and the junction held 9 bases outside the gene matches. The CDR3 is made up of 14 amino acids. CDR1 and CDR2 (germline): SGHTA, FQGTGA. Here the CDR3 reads CASKWAGEGNEQFF. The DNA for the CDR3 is TGTGCCAGCAAATGGGCGGGAGAAGGCAATGAGCAGTTCTTC.

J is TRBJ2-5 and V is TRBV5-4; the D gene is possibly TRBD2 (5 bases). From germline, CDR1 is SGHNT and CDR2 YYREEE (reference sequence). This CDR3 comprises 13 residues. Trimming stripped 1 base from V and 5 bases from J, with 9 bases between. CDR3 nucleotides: TGTGCCAGCAGCTTGAATAGGAGGGAGACCCAGTACTTC. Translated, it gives CASSLNRRETQYF. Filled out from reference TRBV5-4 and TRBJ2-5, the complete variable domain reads ETGVTQSPTHLIKTRGQQVTLRCSSQSGHNTVSWYQQALGQGPQFIFQYYREEENGRGNFPPRFSGLQFPNYSSELNVNALELDDSALYLCASSLNRRETQYFGPGTRLLVL.

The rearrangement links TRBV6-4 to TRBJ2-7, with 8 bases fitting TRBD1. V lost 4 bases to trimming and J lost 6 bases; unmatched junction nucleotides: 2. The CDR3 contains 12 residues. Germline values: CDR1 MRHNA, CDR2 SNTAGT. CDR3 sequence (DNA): TGTGCCAGCAGTGCGACAGGGGTCGAGCAGTACTTC. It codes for CASSATGVEQYF.

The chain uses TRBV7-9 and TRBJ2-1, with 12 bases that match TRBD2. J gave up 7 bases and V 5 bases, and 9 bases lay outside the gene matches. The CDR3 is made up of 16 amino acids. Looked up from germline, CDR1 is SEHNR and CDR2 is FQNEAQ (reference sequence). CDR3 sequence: CASSPLLAGGPNEQFF. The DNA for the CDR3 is TGTGCCAGCAGCCCCCTTCTAGCGGGAGGGCCGAATGAGCAGTTCTTC.

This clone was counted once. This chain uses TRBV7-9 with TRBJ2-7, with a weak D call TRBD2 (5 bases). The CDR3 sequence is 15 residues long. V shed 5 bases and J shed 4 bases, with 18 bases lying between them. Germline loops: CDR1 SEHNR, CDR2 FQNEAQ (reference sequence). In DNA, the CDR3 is TGTGCCAGCAGCCCCTCGGCGGGTTCAACGTACGAGCAGTACTTC. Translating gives CASSPSAGSTYEQYF.

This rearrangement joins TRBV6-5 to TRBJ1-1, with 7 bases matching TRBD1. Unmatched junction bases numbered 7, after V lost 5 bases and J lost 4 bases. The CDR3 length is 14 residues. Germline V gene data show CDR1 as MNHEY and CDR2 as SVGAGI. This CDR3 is CASSNAGGLTEAFF. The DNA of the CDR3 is TGTGCCAGCAGTAACGCAGGGGGGCTCACTGAAGCTTTCTTT.

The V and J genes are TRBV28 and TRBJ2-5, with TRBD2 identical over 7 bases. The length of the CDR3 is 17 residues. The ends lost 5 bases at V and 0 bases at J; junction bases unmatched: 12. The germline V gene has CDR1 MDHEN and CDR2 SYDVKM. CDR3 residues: CASSHPRESPYQETQYF. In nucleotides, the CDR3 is TGTGCCAGCAGTCATCCGCGGGAGAGCCCGTACCAAGAGACCCAGTACTTC.

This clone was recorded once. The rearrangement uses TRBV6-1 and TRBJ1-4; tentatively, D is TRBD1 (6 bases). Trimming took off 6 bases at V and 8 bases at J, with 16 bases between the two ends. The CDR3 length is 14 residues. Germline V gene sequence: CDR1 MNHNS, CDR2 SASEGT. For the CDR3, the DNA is TGTGCCAGCAGGGGGGCTGGGACATCCGAAAAACTGTTTTTT. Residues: CASRGAGTSEKLFF.

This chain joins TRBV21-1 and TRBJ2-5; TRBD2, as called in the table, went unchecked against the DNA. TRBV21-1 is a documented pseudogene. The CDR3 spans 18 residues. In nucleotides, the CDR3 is TGTGCCAGCAGAGATCAAGCCGGGACTAGCCCCTCACAAGAGACCCAGTACTTC. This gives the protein CASRDQAGTSPSQETQYF.

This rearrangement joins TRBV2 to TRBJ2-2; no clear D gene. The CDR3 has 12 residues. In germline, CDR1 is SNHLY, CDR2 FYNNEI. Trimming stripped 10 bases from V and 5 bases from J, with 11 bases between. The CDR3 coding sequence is TGTGCCACAAAAACCCGTACCGGGGAGCTGTTTTTT. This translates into CATKTRTGELFF.

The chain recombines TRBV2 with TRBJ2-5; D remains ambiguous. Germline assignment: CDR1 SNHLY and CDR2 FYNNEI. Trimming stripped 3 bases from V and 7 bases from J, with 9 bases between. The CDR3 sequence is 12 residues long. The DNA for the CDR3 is TGTGCCAGCAGTGATTCGTTGGGGACCCAGTACTTC. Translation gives CASSDSLGTQYF.

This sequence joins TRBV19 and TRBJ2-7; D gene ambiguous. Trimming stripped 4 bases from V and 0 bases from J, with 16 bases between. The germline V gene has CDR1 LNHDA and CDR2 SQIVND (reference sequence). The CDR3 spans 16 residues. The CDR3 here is CASSRAVVGLSYEQYF. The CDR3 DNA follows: TGTGCCAGTAGTAGAGCCGTTGTGGGTCTCTCCTACGAGCAGTACTTC.

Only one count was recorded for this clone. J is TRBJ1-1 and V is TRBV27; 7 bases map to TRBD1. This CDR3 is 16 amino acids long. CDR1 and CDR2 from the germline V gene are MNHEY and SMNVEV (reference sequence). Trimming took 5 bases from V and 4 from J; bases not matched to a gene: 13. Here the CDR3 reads CASSPRGGGEGTEAFF. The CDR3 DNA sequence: TGTGCCAGCAGTCCGCGAGGAGGGGGCGAGGGCACTGAAGCTTTCTTT.

Here the CDR3 DNA reads TGTGCCAGCAGTGAAGAAGGAATCGTCAATCAGCCCCAGCATTTT. It codes for CASSEEGIVNQPQHF. The rearrangement links TRBV6-1 to TRBJ1-5; no clear D gene. The germline gives CDR1 MNHNS, CDR2 SASEGT. This CDR3 is built from 15 residues. Trimming cost V 1 base and J 3 bases, with 10 bases left between them.

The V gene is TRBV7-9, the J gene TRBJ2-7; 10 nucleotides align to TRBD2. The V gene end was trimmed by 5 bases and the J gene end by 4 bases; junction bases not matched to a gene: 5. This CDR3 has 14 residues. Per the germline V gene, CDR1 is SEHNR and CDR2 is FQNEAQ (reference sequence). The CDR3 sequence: CASSLPAGGYEQYF. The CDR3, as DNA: TGTGCCAGCAGCCTTCCAGCGGGGGGGTACGAGCAGTACTTC.

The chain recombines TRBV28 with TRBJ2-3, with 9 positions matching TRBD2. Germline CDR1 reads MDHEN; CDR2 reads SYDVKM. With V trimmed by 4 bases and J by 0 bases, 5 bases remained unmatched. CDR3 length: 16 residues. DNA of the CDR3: TGTGCCAGCAGTTCCTCCGGGACTAGCAGCACAGATACGCAGTATTTT. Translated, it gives CASSSSGTSSTDTQYF.

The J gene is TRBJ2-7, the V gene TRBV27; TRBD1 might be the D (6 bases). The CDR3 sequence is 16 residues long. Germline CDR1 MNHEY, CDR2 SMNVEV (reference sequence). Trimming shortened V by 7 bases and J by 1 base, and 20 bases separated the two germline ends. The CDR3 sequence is CASTRRWGQTSYEQYF. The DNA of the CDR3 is TGTGCCAGCACCCGAAGATGGGGACAAACATCCTACGAGCAGTACTTC.

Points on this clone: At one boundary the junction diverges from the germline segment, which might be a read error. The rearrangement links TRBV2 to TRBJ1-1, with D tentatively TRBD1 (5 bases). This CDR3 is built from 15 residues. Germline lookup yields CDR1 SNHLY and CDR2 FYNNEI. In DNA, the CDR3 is TGTGCCAGCAGCGAAGACGAGGGGCTGAACACTGAAGCTTTCTTT. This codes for CASSEDEGLNTEAFF.

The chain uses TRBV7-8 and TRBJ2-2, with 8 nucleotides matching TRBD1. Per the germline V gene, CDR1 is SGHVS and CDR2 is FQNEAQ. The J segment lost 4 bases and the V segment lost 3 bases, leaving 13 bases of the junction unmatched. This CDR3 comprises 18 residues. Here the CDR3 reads CASSFPDRGLLSTGELFF. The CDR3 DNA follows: TGTGCCAGCAGCTTCCCCGACAGGGGACTTCTTAGCACCGGGGAGCTGTTTTTT.

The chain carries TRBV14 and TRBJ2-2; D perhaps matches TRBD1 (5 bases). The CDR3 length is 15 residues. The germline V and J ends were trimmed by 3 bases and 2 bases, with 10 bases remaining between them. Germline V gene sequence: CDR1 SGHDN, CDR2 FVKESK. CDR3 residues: CASSQLQGNTGELFF. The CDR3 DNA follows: TGTGCCAGCAGCCAGCTCCAGGGTAACACCGGGGAGCTGTTTTTT. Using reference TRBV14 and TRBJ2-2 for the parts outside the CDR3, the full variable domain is EAGVTQFPSHSVIEKGQTVTLRCDPISGHDNLYWYRRVMGKEIKFLLHFVKESKQDESGMPNNRFLAERTGGTYSTLKVQPAELEDSGVYFCASSQLQGNTGELFFGEGSRLTVL.

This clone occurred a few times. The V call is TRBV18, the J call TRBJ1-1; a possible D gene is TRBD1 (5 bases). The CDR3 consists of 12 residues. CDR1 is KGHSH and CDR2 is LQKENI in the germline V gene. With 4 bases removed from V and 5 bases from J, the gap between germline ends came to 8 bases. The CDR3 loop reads CASSRGGTEAFF. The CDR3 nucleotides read TGTGCCAGCTCACGCGGGGGAACTGAAGCTTTCTTT.

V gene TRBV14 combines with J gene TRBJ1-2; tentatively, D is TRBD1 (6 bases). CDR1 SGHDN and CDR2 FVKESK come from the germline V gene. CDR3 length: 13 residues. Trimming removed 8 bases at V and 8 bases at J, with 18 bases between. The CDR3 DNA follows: TGTGCCAGCCGAACTGCCGGGGGCCTAGGCTACACCTTC. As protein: CASRTAGGLGYTF.